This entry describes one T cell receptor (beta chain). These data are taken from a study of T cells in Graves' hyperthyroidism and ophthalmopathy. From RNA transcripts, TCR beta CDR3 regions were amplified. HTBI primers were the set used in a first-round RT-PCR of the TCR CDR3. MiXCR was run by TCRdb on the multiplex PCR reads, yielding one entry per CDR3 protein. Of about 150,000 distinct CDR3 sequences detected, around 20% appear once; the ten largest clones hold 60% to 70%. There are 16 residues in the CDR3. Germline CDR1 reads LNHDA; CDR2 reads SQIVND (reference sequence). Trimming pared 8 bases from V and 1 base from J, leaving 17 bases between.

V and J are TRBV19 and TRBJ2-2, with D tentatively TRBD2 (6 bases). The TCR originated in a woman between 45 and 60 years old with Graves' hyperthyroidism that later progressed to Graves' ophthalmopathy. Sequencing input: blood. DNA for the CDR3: TGTGCCAGTTGGGGGGTAGCGACCCTGAACACCGGGGAGCTGTTTTTT. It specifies CASWGVATLNTGELFF.